The present T cell receptor beta chain was sequenced within a study of prognosis after radiotherapy for stage I lung cancer. Study-level background: Stage I non-small cell lung cancer cases were enrolled from April 2018 through early 2019.

This clonotype was counted ten times or more. The CDR3 runs 15 residues. After removal of 6 bases from V and 2 bases from J, the junction contained 3 bases not matched to a gene. Germline loops: CDR1 SQVTM, CDR2 ANQGSEA. Genomic DNA served as the source from which two-round multiplex PCR generated TCR beta CDR3 amplicons. Round one of PCR was performed, and it used primers specific to each TRBV and TRBJ gene. In TCRdb, the multiplex PCR reads were re-called with MiXCR into one record per CDR3 protein. The sample includes around 27,000 distinct CDR3 sequences, around 30% of them seen just once. The chain recombines TRBV29-1 with TRBJ2-1; 14 bases are shared with TRBD2. The specimen comprised PBMCs, sampled before or after stereotactic body radiation therapy (not recorded which). This clonotype was sampled from a donor of 50 years or more with non-small cell lung cancer. This chain's CDR3 is CSVGGLAGAYNEQFF. In nucleotides, the CDR3 is TGCAGCGTGGGGGGACTAGCGGGAGCCTACAATGAGCAGTTCTTC.